The 10 T cell receptor beta chains in this list originate from one sample, sequenced in a study of radiation and T cells in renal cell carcinoma. Using immunoSEQ multiplex PCR, the repertoire was profiled, and TCRdb retains in-frame clones only, with some absent. The profile shows around 9,000 clones, roughly 60% of them singletons. Stated treatment: 15 Gy SBRT to primary tumor, nephrectomy 4 weeks later. The sequenced sample was tumor tissue, obtained from a patient whose treatment included radiotherapy and nephrectomy. The origin of the receptors is a woman aged 45 to 65 with renal cell carcinoma.

Only a few counts were recorded for this clone. This chain connects TRBV27 to TRBJ1-5; D call uncertain. This CDR3 region has 13 residues. V dropped 5 bases and J dropped 3 bases, with 8 bases sitting between them. Per germline, CDR1 MNHEY and CDR2 SMNVEV (reference sequence). Here the CDR3 reads CASSVLSNQPQHF. The CDR3 region has the DNA TGTGCCAGCAGTGTATTGTCCAATCAGCCCCAGCATTTT.

A single count supports this clone. The rearrangement joins TRBV7-2 to TRBJ1-1, with a possible D match to TRBD1 (6 bases). The CDR3 contains 14 residues. Between the trimmed V and J ends, which lost 3 bases and 5 bases, there was a span of 13 bases. Germline assignment: CDR1 SGHTA and CDR2 FQGNSA. CDR3 protein: CASSFTDQGTEAFF. CDR3 DNA: TGTGCCAGCAGCTTTACAGACCAGGGGACTGAAGCTTTCTTT. Based on the CDR3 plus reference TRBV7-2 and TRBJ1-1, the full variable domain is GAGVSQSPSNKVTEKGKDVELRCDPISGHTALYWYRQSLGQGLEFLIYFQGNSAPDKSGLPSDRFSAERTGGSVSTLTIQRTQQEDSAVYLCASSFTDQGTEAFFGQGTRLTVV.

The CDR3 coding sequence is TGTGCCAGCAGCTCCAGGGGGTTGACGCCTGCTCACAATGAGCAGTTCTTC. It is translated as CASSSRGLTPAHNEQFF. This chain links TRBV5-6 with TRBJ2-1; 7 bases are a match to TRBD1. Unmatched junction bases numbered 14, after V lost 3 bases and J lost 5 bases. Per the germline V gene, CDR1 is SGHDT and CDR2 is YYEEEE. This CDR3 has 17 amino acids. The complete variable domain, with remaining parts taken from reference TRBV5-6 and TRBJ2-1, reads DAGVTQSPTHLIKTRGQQVTLRCSPKSGHDTVSWYQQALGQGPQFIFQYYEEEERQRGNFPDRFSGHQFPNYSSELNVNALLLGDSALYLCASSSRGLTPAHNEQFFGPGTRLTVL.

This chain links TRBV27 with TRBJ1-2; D is unresolved. Germline V CDR1 and CDR2: MNHEY, SMNVEV (reference sequence). Trimming shortened V by 2 bases and J by 6 bases, and 16 bases separated the two germline ends. The CDR3 covers 15 residues. The CDR3: CASSLIRPQNDGYTF. The CDR3 nucleotides read TGTGCCAGCAGTTTAATCAGGCCCCAGAACGATGGCTACACCTTC.

The gene calls are TRBV2 and TRBJ1-4; D remains unclear. V was cut by 7 bases and J by 0 bases, with 12 bases left in between. Germline V CDR1 and CDR2: SNHLY, FYNNEI. CDR3 length equals 15 residues. CDR3 loop: CASTSLRPTNEKLFF. In DNA, the CDR3 is TGTGCCAGCACCAGCCTAAGACCAACTAATGAAAAACTGTTTTTT. Filled out from reference TRBV2 and TRBJ1-4, the complete variable domain reads EPEVTQTPSHQVTQMGQEVILRCVPISNHLYFYWYRQILGQKVEFLVSFYNNEISEKSEIFDDQFSVERPDGSNFTLKIRSTKLEDSAMYFCASTSLRPTNEKLFFGSGTQLSVL.

The chain recombines TRBV5-1 with TRBJ1-3; 10 bases are a match to TRBD1. V trimming: 5 bases; J trimming: 3 bases; junction bases outside the gene matches: 5. The CDR3 is 15 amino acids. Germline V lookup: CDR1 SGHRS, CDR2 YFSETQ. CDR3 in amino acids: CASRYDRGLGNTIYF. For the CDR3, the DNA is TGCGCCAGCAGATACGACAGGGGGCTTGGAAACACCATATATTTT. Based on the CDR3 plus reference TRBV5-1 and TRBJ1-3, the full variable domain is KAGVTQTPRYLIKTRGQQVTLSCSPISGHRSVSWYQQTPGQGLQFLFEYFSETQRNKGNFPGRFSGRQFSNSRSEMNVSTLELGDSALYLCASRYDRGLGNTIYFGEGSWLTVV.

The chain combines TRBV4-3 with TRBJ2-7; 7 bases align to TRBD1. The ends lost 1 base at V and 4 bases at J; junction bases unmatched: 10. Germline V gene sequence: CDR1 LGHNA, CDR2 YSLEER. CDR3 length: 16 residues. CDR3 sequence (DNA): TGCGCCAGCAGCCAAGTCCACGGGACAGAGACTTACGAGCAGTACTTC. This encodes CASSQVHGTETYEQYF.

The rearrangement uses TRBV30 and TRBJ2-4; maybe TRBD2 (6 bases). The CDR3 runs 13 residues. The V end was cut by 2 bases, the J end by 3 bases, with 8 bases between. Germline values: CDR1 GTSNPN, CDR2 SVGIG (reference sequence). The CDR3, as DNA: TGTGCCTGGAGTCCCGGGGGCAAAAACATTCAGTACTTC. Translation gives CAWSPGGKNIQYF.

V and J are TRBV4-3 and TRBJ1-2; 7 bases agree with TRBD1. The germline V gene encodes CDR1 LGHNA and CDR2 YSLEER. Losses at the gene ends were 4 bases for V and 1 base for J; bases not matched to a gene: 6. The CDR3 is 15 amino acids. The CDR3 region has the DNA TGCGCCAGCAGCCCGGGGACAGTGATTAACTATGGCTACACCTTC. Amino acid sequence: CASSPGTVINYGYTF.

CDR3: CATSGLAGPAGTDTQYF. The CDR3, as DNA: TGTGCCACGTCGGGACTAGCGGGACCGGCGGGCACAGATACGCAGTATTTT. The rearrangement links TRBV7-8 to TRBJ2-3; 13 positions agree with TRBD2. Germline V CDR1 and CDR2: SGHVS, FQNEAQ. The CDR3 has 17 amino acids. V lost 10 bases and J lost 1; bases outside the gene matches: 11. The full variable domain, its missing parts supplied by reference TRBV7-8 and TRBJ2-3, is GAGVSQSPRYKVAKRGQDVALRCDPISGHVSLFWYQQALGQGPEFLTYFQNEAQLDKSGLPSDRFFAERPEGSVSTLKIQRTQQEDSAVYLCATSGLAGPAGTDTQYFGPGTRLTVL.